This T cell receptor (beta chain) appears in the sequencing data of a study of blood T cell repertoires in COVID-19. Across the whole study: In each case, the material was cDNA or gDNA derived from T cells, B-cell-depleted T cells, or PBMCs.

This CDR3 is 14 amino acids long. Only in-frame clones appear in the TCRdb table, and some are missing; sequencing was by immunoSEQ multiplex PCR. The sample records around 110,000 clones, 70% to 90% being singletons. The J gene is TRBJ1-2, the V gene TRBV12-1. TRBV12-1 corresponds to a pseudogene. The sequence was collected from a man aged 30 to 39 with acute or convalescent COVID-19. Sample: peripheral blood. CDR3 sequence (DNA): TGTGCCAGCAGCCCGTACCGACGGGACTATGGCTACACCTTC. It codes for CASSPYRRDYGYTF.